The T cell receptor beta chain under discussion was sequenced for a study of T cell clonotyping in hematopoietic cell transplantation. Recipients were bled about 28 days pretransplant and at posttransplant days 30, 100, 180. Trimming took 4 bases from V and 2 from J, leaving 5 bases between them. In germline, CDR1 is SGHDN, CDR2 FVKESK. The CDR3 is 12 residues long. General observations from the study: After transplant, recipient diversity fell while pathologically expanded clonotypes grew through day 180.

As concerns this clone: Its target is unknown.

The assay was immunoSEQ multiplex PCR, and TCRdb's table has in-frame clones only and misses some. The data contain approximately 4,400 clones, nearly 70% of them singletons. The J gene is TRBJ1-2, the V gene TRBV14, with D uncertain. The receptor was derived from a male patient over 55 who had an allogeneic stem cell transplant, so the T cells may come from the graft donor. Some clones in this sample may be carry-over from other donors' samples. The input for sequencing was PBMCs, taken 100 days after allogeneic stem cell transplant. The CDR3 spells CASSRTNYGYTF. The CDR3 DNA sequence: TGTGCCAGCAGCCGAACGAACTATGGCTACACCTTC.